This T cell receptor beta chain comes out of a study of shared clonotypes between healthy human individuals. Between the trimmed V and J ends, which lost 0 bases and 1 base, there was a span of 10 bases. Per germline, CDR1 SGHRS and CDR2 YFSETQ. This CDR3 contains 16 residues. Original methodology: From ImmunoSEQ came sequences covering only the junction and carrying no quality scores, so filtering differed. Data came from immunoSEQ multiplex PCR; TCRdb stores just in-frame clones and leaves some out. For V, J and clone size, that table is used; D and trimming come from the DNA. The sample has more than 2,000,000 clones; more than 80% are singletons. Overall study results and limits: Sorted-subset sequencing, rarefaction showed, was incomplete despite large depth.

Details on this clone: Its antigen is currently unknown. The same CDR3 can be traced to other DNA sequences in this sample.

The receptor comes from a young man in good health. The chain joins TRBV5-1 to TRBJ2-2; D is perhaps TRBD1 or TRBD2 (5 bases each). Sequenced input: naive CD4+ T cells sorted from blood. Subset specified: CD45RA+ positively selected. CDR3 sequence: CASSLDGALNTGELFF. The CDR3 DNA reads TGCGCCAGCAGCTTGGACGGGGCGTTGAACACCGGGGAGCTGTTTTTT. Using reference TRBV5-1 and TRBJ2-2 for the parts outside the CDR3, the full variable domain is KAGVTQTPRYLIKTRGQQVTLSCSPISGHRSVSWYQQTPGQGLQFLFEYFSETQRNKGNFPGRFSGRQFSNSRSEMNVSTLELGDSALYLCASSLDGALNTGELFFGEGSRLTVL.